Following are 22 T cell receptor beta chains from one sample sequenced in a study of identifying expanded T cells in peripheral blood. Produced via immunoSEQ multiplex PCR; TCRdb's table is partial and in-frame only. Of around 99,000 clones detected, about 88% appear once; the ten largest clones hold 6.5% to 9%. The specimen was blood. The receptors here all came from a person between 18 and 75 years old in good health.

DNA for the CDR3: TGTGCCAGCATCCCGGGACTAGCAATCAATGAGCAGTTCTTC. Protein: CASIPGLAINEQFF. The genes are TRBV2 and TRBJ2-1; 9 nucleotides align to TRBD2. Trimming at V came to 7 bases and at J to 6 bases, leaving 7 bases not matched to a gene. CDR3 length: 14 residues. From germline, CDR1 is SNHLY and CDR2 FYNNEI.

V usage is TRBV2 and J usage is TRBJ1-6; D unclear. From germline, CDR1 is SNHLY and CDR2 FYNNEI. V was pared by 6 bases and J by 6 bases, with 12 bases between. The CDR3 contains 14 residues. The CDR3 coding sequence is TGTGCCAGCAGATGGACCGATTCTAATTCACCCCTCCACTTT. Residues: CASRWTDSNSPLHF.

The rearrangement joins TRBV6-6 to TRBJ2-7; 9 nucleotides line up with TRBD2. Per the germline V gene, CDR1 is MNHNY and CDR2 is SVGAGI (reference sequence). The CDR3 is made up of 16 amino acids. V lost 4 bases to trimming and J lost 3 bases; unmatched junction nucleotides: 10. The CDR3 DNA reads as TGTGCCAGCAGTTTAACCCAGGCGGGAGGGAACTACGAGCAGTACTTC. It yields the protein CASSLTQAGGNYEQYF.

The V call is TRBV7-9, the J call TRBJ2-5; D uncertain. The V and J ends lost 2 bases and 5 bases respectively, with 6 bases between them. This CDR3 has 12 residues. Germline CDR1 SEHNR, CDR2 FQNEAQ (reference sequence). CDR3 protein: CASSLLGETQYF. The CDR3 DNA reads TGTGCCAGCAGCTTATTGGGTGAGACCCAGTACTTC.

The V call is TRBV6-4, the J call TRBJ2-5, with D tentatively TRBD1 or TRBD2 (5 bases each). Germline assignment: CDR1 MRHNA and CDR2 SNTAGT. This CDR3 region has 15 residues. The V end lost 8 bases, the J end lost 6 bases, and 22 bases lay between the germline ends. The CDR3 here is CASWPTGTIAKTQYF. For the CDR3, the DNA is TGTGCCAGCTGGCCTACCGGGACGATCGCGAAGACCCAGTACTTC.

The genes are TRBV7-7 and TRBJ1-1; 7 nucleotides align to TRBD1. Losses at the gene ends were 9 bases for V and 1 base for J; bases not matched to a gene: 5. The germline V gene encodes CDR1 SSHAT and CDR2 FNYEAQ (reference sequence). The CDR3 totals 13 residues. CDR3 loop: CARAGGPNTEAFF. CDR3 DNA sequence: TGTGCCAGAGCAGGGGGTCCGAACACTGAAGCTTTCTTT.

The chain couples TRBV9 to TRBJ2-3, with D possibly TRBD1 on 7 matching bases. CDR3 length: 15 amino acids. The V end lost 6 bases, the J end lost 5 bases, and 19 bases lay between the germline ends. The germline CDR1 and CDR2 sequences are SGDLS and YYNGEE. The CDR3 region is CASTGEEGAGDTQYF. The CDR3 DNA is TGTGCCAGCACCGGAGAGGAGGGGGCCGGAGATACGCAGTATTTT.

This clone was seen a single time. This chain connects TRBV19 to TRBJ1-2; 9 nucleotides align to TRBD1. J gave up 4 bases and V 3 bases, and 12 bases lay outside the gene matches. This CDR3 contains 17 residues. Germline CDR1 is LNHDA and CDR2 is SQIVND (reference sequence). In DNA, the CDR3 is TGTGCCAGTAGTATCGGACCGGGACAGGGACTGAGCTATGGCTACACCTTC. It is translated as CASSIGPGQGLSYGYTF.

The CDR3 nucleotides are TGTGCCAGCTCACCATTGACTAGCGGGAGTAGAGATACGCAGTATTTT. This gives the protein CASSPLTSGSRDTQYF. The rearrangement joins TRBV18 to TRBJ2-3, with 12 bases aligning to TRBD2. CDR1 KGHSH and CDR2 LQKENI come from the germline V gene. The CDR3 consists of 16 residues. With V trimmed by 2 bases and J by 5 bases, 5 bases remained unmatched.

The gene calls are TRBV9 and TRBJ2-3; a possible D gene is TRBD2 (5 bases). This CDR3 is 13 amino acids long. The germline V and J ends were trimmed by 6 bases and 1 base, with 9 bases remaining between them. Germline V lookup: CDR1 SGDLS, CDR2 YYNGEE. This chain's CDR3 is CASNALGTDTQYF. CDR3 nucleotide sequence: TGTGCCAGCAACGCACTAGGCACAGATACGCAGTATTTT.

The V gene is TRBV7-3, the J gene TRBJ2-1, with D hard to call. The CDR3 covers 15 residues. Trimming removed 1 base at V and 0 bases at J, with 7 bases between. Per the germline V gene, CDR1 is SGHTA and CDR2 is FQGTGA. The CDR3 DNA reads TGTGCCAGCAGCTTAAGCCACCTCTCCTACAATGAGCAGTTCTTC. It translates to CASSLSHLSYNEQFF.

The chain employs TRBV15 and TRBJ2-7; D is ambiguous. The CDR3 consists of 12 residues. Germline CDR1 is LNHNV and CDR2 is YYDKDF (reference sequence). V shed 4 bases and J shed 6 bases, with 10 bases lying between them. CDR3 amino acids: CATSMKESEQYF. CDR3 DNA sequence: TGTGCCACCAGCATGAAGGAGAGCGAGCAGTACTTC.

Only a few counts were recorded for this clone. The chain recombines TRBV7-9 with TRBJ1-2; D is possibly TRBD1 (5 bases). The V end lost 5 bases, the J end lost 3 bases, and 13 bases lay between the germline ends. CDR3 length equals 14 residues. Germline loops: CDR1 SEHNR, CDR2 FQNEAQ (reference sequence). CDR3 amino acids: CASSPPGTDYGYTF. The CDR3 bases are TGTGCCAGCAGCCCTCCCGGGACGGACTATGGCTACACCTTC. Full variable domain (rest looked up from reference TRBV7-9 and TRBJ1-2): DTGVSQNPRHKITKRGQNVTFRCDPISEHNRLYWYRQTLGQGPEFLTYFQNEAQLEKSRLLSDRFSAERPKGSFSTLEIQRTEQGDSAMYLCASSPPGTDYGYTFGSGTRLTVV.

This chain links TRBV6-1 with TRBJ1-2, with D possibly being TRBD1 (6 bases). Germline V gene lookup returns CDR1 MNHNS and CDR2 SASEGT. This CDR3 region has 13 residues. Trimming shortened V by 6 bases and J by 4 bases, and 12 bases separated the two germline ends. For the CDR3, the DNA is TGTGCCAGCAGCGACGACAGGATCTATGGCTACACCTTC. Its translation: CASSDDRIYGYTF.

The gene calls are TRBV5-1 and TRBJ1-3; D is possibly TRBD1 (5 bases). V was pared by 4 bases and J by 6 bases, with 20 bases between. Germline V gives CDR1 SGHRS, CDR2 YFSETQ. The CDR3 is 16 residues long. CDR3 bases: TGCGCCAGCAGCCGCGAGGGGAGGGGTGGAGAAAACACCATATATTTT. This sequence encodes CASSREGRGGENTIYF.

The V call is TRBV14, the J call TRBJ2-5; 13 nucleotides line up with TRBD2. Trimming cost V 2 bases and J 3 bases; bases outside gene matches: 6. The CDR3 runs 17 residues. Looked up from germline, CDR1 is SGHDN and CDR2 is FVKESK. Here the CDR3 reads CASSQLPGLAGEETQYF. In DNA form, the CDR3 reads TGTGCCAGCAGCCAATTACCTGGACTAGCGGGAGAAGAGACCCAGTACTTC.

The chain has TRBV19 and TRBJ2-7; no reliable D call. Germline V gene data show CDR1 as LNHDA and CDR2 as SQIVND (reference sequence). The CDR3 loop spans 12 amino acids. V was trimmed by 3 bases and J by 4 bases, leaving 7 bases between them. The CDR3 region is CASSMAGYEQYF. CDR3 nucleotides: TGTGCCAGTAGTATGGCCGGTTACGAGCAGTACTTC.

The chain couples TRBV28 to TRBJ1-2; D not resolved. V was cut by 7 bases and J by 3 bases, with 12 bases left in between. The germline CDR1 and CDR2 sequences are MDHEN and SYDVKM. There are 13 residues in the CDR3. CDR3 DNA: TGTGCCAGCACCGCGCCGGGCGACTATGGCTACACCTTC. Its protein is CASTAPGDYGYTF.

The chain combines TRBV5-5 with TRBJ1-1; tentative D call: TRBD1 (5 bases). Germline CDR1 is SGHKS and CDR2 is YYEKEE (reference sequence). CDR3 length: 14 amino acids. V shed 4 bases and J shed 0 bases, with 10 bases lying between them. The chain's CDR3 is CASSISGLNTEAFF. The CDR3 region has the DNA TGTGCCAGCAGCATATCAGGGCTGAACACTGAAGCTTTCTTT.

This clone was observed a single time. The chain links TRBV7-3 to TRBJ2-2; D unclear. The CDR3 has 13 amino acids. Trimming stripped 6 bases from V and 0 bases from J, with 5 bases between. The germline V gene has CDR1 SGHTA and CDR2 FQGTGA. The CDR3 here is CASSYSNTGELFF. Here the CDR3 DNA reads TGTGCCAGCAGTTATTCGAACACCGGGGAGCTGTTTTTT.

The rearrangement links TRBV10-3 to TRBJ2-5, with D maybe TRBD1 (5 bases). Trimming pared 8 bases from V and 2 bases from J, leaving 15 bases between. CDR1 is ENHRY, CDR2 SYGVKD, per germline. The CDR3 extends over 14 amino acids. CDR3 amino acids: CAIAAGHLQETQYF. CDR3 in DNA: TGTGCCATCGCCGCAGGACATTTACAAGAGACCCAGTACTTC.

The chain combines TRBV19 with TRBJ2-5, with D perhaps TRBD2 (6 bases). The V and J ends lost 3 bases and 4 bases respectively, with 12 bases between them. This CDR3 comprises 14 residues. CDR1 and CDR2 (germline): LNHDA, SQIVND (reference sequence). DNA for the CDR3: TGTGCCAGTAGTATCGGGGGATTGGGAGAGACCCAGTACTTC. Amino acid sequence: CASSIGGLGETQYF. The whole variable domain, filled in from reference TRBV19 and TRBJ2-5, reads DGGITQSPKYLFRKEGQNVTLSCEQNLNHDAMYWYRQDPGQGLRLIYYSQIVNDFQKGDIAEGYSVSREKKESFPLTVTSAQKNPTAFYLCASSIGGLGETQYFGPGTRLLVL.